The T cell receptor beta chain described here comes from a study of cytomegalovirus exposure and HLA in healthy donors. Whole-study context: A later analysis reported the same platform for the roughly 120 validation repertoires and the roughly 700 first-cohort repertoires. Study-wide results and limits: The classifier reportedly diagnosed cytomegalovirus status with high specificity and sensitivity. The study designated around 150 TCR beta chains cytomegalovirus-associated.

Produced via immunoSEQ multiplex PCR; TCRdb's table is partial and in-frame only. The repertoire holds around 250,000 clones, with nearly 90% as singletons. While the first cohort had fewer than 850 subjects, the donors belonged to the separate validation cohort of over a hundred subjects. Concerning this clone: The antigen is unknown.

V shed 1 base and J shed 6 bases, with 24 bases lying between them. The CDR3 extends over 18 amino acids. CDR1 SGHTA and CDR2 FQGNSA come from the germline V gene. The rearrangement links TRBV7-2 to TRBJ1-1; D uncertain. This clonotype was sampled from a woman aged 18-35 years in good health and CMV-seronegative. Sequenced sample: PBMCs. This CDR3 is CASSLGGGWQVRWPEAFF. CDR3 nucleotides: TGTGCCAGCAGCTTAGGCGGAGGGTGGCAGGTTCGTTGGCCTGAAGCTTTCTTT. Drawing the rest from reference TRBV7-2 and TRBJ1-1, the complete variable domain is GAGVSQSPSNKVTEKGKDVELRCDPISGHTALYWYRQSLGQGLEFLIYFQGNSAPDKSGLPSDRFSAERTGGSVSTLTIQRTQQEDSAVYLCASSLGGGWQVRWPEAFFGQGTRLTVV.